This entry lists 5 T cell receptor beta chains sequenced from one sample in a study of T cell responses to AZD1222 COVID-19 vaccine. Sequenced by immunoSEQ multiplex PCR; TCRdb stores in-frame clones only, minus some. Among some 150,000 clones listed, over 75% were seen once. The sequences come from peripheral blood, collected on day 0 of AZD1222 vaccination. The source of these receptors is an adult in good health.

The rearrangement joins TRBV18 to TRBJ2-5; D is undetermined. Deletions cut 8 bases from V and 1 base from J, with 8 bases between. CDR1 KGHSH and CDR2 LQKENI come from the germline V gene. The length of the CDR3 is 12 residues. The CDR3: CASLGIQETQYF. CDR3 in DNA: TGTGCCAGCCTGGGAATCCAAGAGACCCAGTACTTC.

This clone has a single count. The V call is TRBV19, the J call TRBJ2-3; tentative D call: TRBD1 (5 bases). The V and J ends lost 2 bases and 4 bases respectively, with 13 bases between them. CDR1 LNHDA and CDR2 SQIVND come from the germline V gene (reference sequence). CDR3 size: 15 residues. This CDR3 reads CASSISGWYADTQYF. The CDR3, as DNA: TGTGCCAGTAGTATATCAGGGTGGTACGCAGATACGCAGTATTTT.

In this sample, this clone turned up once. The chain employs TRBV5-1 and TRBJ2-3, with TRBD2 matching 9 bases. The J segment lost 4 bases and the V segment lost 4 bases, leaving 10 bases of the junction unmatched. The CDR3 totals 16 residues. Germline-derived CDR1 and CDR2 are SGHRS and YFSETQ. In DNA form, the CDR3 reads TGCGCCAGCAGCCTGGGGGCGGCGGGAGGGCCAGATACGCAGTATTTT. It yields the protein CASSLGAAGGPDTQYF.

This clone was detected only a few times. The same CDR3 can be traced to other DNA sequences in this sample. The J gene is TRBJ1-4, the V gene TRBV30, with a possible D match to TRBD1 (6 bases). V was shortened by 3 bases and J by 5 bases, with 10 bases between the two germline ends. Per germline, CDR1 GTSNPN and CDR2 SVGIG (reference sequence). The CDR3 is made up of 13 amino acids. The CDR3 region has the DNA TGTGCCTGGAGCGGGGGGCTAAATGAAAAACTGTTTTTT. Translating it yields CAWSGGLNEKLFF.

The V gene is TRBV18, the J gene TRBJ2-7, with a possible D match to TRBD2 (6 bases). V was trimmed by 5 bases and J by 7 bases, leaving 21 bases between them. This CDR3 is 15 amino acids long. The germline V gene encodes CDR1 KGHSH and CDR2 LQKENI. The CDR3 is CASSARTEGRKEQYF. CDR3 in DNA: TGTGCCAGCTCAGCCCGAACGGAGGGGCGGAAAGAGCAGTACTTC.